This T cell receptor (beta chain) was identified during a study of T cell changes during pregnancy in multiple sclerosis. Clones were read by immunoSEQ multiplex PCR, and TCRdb kept only the in-frame ones, dropping some. The sample carries more than 65,000 clones, 80% to 95% recorded once. Germline V gene lookup returns CDR1 MDHEN and CDR2 SYDVKM. V lost 4 bases, J lost 6 bases, and 7 bases stayed unmatched. CDR3 length: 16 residues. The V gene is TRBV28, the J gene TRBJ1-6, with 9 bases identical to TRBD1. Sequencing was performed on CD4+ T cells from peripheral blood mononuclear cells, taken before pregnancy. The receptor was isolated from a female donor with multiple sclerosis, enrolled in a pregnancy study. The CDR3 nucleotides are TGTGCCAGCAGTTCGTGGGAGGACAGGGGTAATTCACCCCTCCACTTT. Translation: CASSSWEDRGNSPLHF. The full variable domain, with the rest looked up from reference TRBV28 and TRBJ1-6, is DVKVTQSSRYLVKRTGEKVFLECVQDMDHENMFWYRQDPGLGLRLIYFSYDVKMKEKGDIPEGYSVSREKKERFSLILESASTNQTSMYLCASSSWEDRGNSPLHFGNGTRLTVT.